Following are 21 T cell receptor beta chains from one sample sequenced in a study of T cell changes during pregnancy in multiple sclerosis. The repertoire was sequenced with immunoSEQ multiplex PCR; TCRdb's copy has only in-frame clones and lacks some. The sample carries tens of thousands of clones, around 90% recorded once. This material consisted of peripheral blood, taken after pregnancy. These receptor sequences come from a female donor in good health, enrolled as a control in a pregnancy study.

The CDR3, as DNA: TGTGCCAGCAGAGCCGGGACTAGCGGATACAATGAGCAGTTCTTC. It encodes CASRAGTSGYNEQFF. V and J are TRBV27 and TRBJ2-1; 11 nucleotides agree with TRBD2. Germline V CDR1 and CDR2: MNHEY, SMNVEV (reference sequence). Unmatched junction bases numbered 5, after V lost 6 bases and J lost 4 bases. The CDR3 is 15 residues long.

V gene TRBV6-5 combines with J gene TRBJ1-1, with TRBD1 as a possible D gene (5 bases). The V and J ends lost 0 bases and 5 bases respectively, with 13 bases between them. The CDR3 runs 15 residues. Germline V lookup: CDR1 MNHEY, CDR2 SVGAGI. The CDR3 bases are TGTGCCAGCAGTTACTCGACAGCTCTTCGGACTGAAGCTTTCTTT. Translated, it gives CASSYSTALRTEAFF.

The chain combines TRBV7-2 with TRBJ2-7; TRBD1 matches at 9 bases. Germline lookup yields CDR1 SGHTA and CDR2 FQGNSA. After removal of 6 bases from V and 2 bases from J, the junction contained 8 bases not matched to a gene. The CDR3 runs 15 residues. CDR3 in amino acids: CASSYAGTGTYEQYF. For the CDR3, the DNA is TGTGCCAGCAGTTACGCCGGGACAGGGACCTACGAGCAGTACTTC.

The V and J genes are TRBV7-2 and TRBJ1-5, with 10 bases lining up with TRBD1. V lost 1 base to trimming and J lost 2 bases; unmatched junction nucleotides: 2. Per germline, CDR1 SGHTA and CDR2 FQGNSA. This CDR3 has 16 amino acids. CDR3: CASSLGDRGGNQPQHF. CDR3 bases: TGTGCCAGCAGCTTAGGGGACAGGGGAGGCAATCAGCCCCAGCATTTT.

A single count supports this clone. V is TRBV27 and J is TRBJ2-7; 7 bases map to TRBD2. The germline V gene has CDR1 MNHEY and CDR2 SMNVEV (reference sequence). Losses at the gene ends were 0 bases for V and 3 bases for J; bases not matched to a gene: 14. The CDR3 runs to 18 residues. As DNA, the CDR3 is TGTGCCAGCAGTTTATCAGATTATTACGGGACGGGAGGCTACGAGCAGTACTTC. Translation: CASSLSDYYGTGGYEQYF.

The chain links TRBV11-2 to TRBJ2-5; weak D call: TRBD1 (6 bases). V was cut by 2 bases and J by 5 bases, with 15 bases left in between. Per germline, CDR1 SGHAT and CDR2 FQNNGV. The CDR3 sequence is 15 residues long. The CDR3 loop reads CASSLSGGAGETQYF. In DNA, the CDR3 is TGTGCCAGCAGCTTAAGTGGGGGCGCTGGGGAGACCCAGTACTTC.

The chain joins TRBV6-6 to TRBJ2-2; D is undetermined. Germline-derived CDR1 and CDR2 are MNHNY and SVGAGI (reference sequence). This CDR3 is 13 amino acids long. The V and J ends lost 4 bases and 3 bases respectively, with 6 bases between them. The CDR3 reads CASSSADTGELFF. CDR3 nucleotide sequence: TGTGCCAGCAGTTCGGCGGACACCGGGGAGCTGTTTTTT.

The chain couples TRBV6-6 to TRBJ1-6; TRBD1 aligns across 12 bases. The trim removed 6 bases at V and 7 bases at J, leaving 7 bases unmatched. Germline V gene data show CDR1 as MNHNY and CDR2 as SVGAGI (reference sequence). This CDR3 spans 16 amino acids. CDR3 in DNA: TGTGCCAGCAGACCCGGGACAGGGGGCTCCAATTCACCCCTCCACTTT. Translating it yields CASRPGTGGSNSPLHF.

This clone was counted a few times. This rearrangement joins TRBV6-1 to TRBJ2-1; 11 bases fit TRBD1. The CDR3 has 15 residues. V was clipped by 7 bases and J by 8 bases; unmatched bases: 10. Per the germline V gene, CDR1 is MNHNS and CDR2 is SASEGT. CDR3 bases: TGTGCCAGCATCCCGGGACAGGGGGAGTCCGATGAGCAGTTCTTC. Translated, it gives CASIPGQGESDEQFF.

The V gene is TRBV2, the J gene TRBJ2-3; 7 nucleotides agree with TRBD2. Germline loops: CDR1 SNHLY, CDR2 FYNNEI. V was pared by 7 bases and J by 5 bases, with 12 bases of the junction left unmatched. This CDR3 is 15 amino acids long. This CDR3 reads CASTGPGLRQDTQYF. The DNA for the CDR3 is TGTGCCAGCACCGGACCGGGACTACGTCAAGATACGCAGTATTTT.

DNA for the CDR3: TGTGCCAGCAGCAGTACTAATCTGAATTCACCCCTCCACTTT. Protein: CASSSTNLNSPLHF. This rearrangement joins TRBV6-1 to TRBJ1-6, with D unclear. The CDR3 covers 14 residues. Germline CDR1 MNHNS, CDR2 SASEGT. V was trimmed by 6 bases and J by 7 bases, leaving 13 bases between them.

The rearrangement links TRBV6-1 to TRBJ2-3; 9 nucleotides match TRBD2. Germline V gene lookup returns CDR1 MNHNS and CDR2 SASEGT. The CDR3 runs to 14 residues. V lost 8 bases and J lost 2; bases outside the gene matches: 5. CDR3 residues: CASRLADYTDTQYF. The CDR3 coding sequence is TGTGCCAGCCGACTAGCGGACTACACAGATACGCAGTATTTT.

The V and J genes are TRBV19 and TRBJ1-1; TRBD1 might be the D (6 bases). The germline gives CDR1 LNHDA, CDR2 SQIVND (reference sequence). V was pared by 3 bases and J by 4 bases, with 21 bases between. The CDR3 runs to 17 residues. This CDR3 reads CASSISGDSRGGTEAFF. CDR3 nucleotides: TGTGCCAGTAGTATCTCTGGCGACTCTCGAGGGGGCACTGAAGCTTTCTTT.

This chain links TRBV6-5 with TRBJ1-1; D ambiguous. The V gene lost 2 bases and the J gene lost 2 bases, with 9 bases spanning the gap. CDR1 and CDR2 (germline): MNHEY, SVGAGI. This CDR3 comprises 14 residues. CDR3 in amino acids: CASSYQEVNTEAFF. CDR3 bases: TGTGCCAGCAGTTACCAAGAGGTTAACACTGAAGCTTTCTTT.

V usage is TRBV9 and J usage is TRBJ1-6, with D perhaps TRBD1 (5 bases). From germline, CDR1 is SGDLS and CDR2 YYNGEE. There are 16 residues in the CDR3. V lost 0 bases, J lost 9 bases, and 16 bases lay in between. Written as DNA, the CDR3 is TGTGCCAGCAGCGTAGGGGGCAGGGCTAGAAGTTCACCCCTCCACTTT. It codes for CASSVGGRARSSPLHF.

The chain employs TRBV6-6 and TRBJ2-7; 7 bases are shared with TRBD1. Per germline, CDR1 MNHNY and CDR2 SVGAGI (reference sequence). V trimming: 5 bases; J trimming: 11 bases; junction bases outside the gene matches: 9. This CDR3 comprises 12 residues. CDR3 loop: CASSQTGMGEYF. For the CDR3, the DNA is TGTGCCAGCAGTCAGACAGGGATGGGAGAGTACTTC.

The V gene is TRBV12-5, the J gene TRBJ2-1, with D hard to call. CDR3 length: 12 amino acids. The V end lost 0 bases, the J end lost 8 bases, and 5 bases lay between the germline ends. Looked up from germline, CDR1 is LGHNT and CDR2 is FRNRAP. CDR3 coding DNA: TGTGCTAGTGGTTTGGTACACCATGAGCAGTTCTTC. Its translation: CASGLVHHEQFF.

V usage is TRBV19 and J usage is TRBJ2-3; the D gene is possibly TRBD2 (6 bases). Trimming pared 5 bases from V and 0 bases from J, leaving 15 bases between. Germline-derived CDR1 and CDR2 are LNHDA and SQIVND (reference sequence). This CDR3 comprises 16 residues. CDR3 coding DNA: TGTGCCAGTAGTTCGTCCGGGACTTCTAGCACAGATACGCAGTATTTT. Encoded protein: CASSSSGTSSTDTQYF.

The CDR3 loop reads CASKQGVSYNSPLHF. The CDR3 DNA sequence: TGTGCCAGCAAGCAGGGGGTCTCCTATAATTCACCCCTCCACTTT. The gene calls are TRBV18 and TRBJ1-6; the match to TRBD1 covers 7 bases. There are 15 residues in the CDR3. The germline gives CDR1 KGHSH, CDR2 LQKENI. V trimming: 8 bases; J trimming: 0 bases; junction bases outside the gene matches: 4.

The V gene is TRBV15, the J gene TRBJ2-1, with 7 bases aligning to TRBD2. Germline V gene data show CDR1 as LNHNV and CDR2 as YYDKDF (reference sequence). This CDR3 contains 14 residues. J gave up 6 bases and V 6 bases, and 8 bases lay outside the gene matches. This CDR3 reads CATSSSGIGNEQFF. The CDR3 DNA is TGTGCCACCAGTTCTAGCGGAATAGGCAATGAGCAGTTCTTC.

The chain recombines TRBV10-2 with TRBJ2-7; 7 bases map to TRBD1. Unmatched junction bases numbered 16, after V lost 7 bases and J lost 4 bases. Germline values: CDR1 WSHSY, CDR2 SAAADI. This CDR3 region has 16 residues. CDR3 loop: CASMNRGRGTIYEQYF. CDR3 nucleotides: TGCGCCAGCATGAACAGGGGCAGGGGAACTATTTACGAGCAGTACTTC.